One and the same sample provided the 9 T cell receptor beta chains below, sequenced in a study of control samples from healthy donors and cancer patients. Assay: immunoSEQ multiplex PCR; the TCRdb copy retains only in-frame clones and omits some. The sample gives 95,000 to 150,000 clones, 89% of which show up once; about 40% is in the top ten. The sample consisted of blood. These TCRs come from a man aged 45-60 years in good health.

The rearrangement joins TRBV10-2 to TRBJ2-7; no firm D call. V was pared by 5 bases and J by 6 bases, with 11 bases between. Germline CDR1 is WSHSY and CDR2 is SAAADI. The CDR3 is 12 residues long. The CDR3 region has the DNA TGCGCCAGCAGTCCCCTAGATGGCGAGCAGTACTTC. It specifies CASSPLDGEQYF.

The rearrangement uses TRBV5-1 and TRBJ1-5; D might be TRBD1 (5 bases). This CDR3 has 14 amino acids. V shed 4 bases and J shed 7 bases, with 15 bases lying between them. CDR1 SGHRS and CDR2 YFSETQ come from the germline V gene. CDR3 sequence: CASSPGGVGQPQHF. CDR3 bases: TGCGCCAGCAGCCCGGGGGGGGTGGGCCAGCCCCAGCATTTT.

The chain is built from TRBV11-2 and TRBJ2-1, with D perhaps assigned TRBD1 or TRBD2 (6 bases each). This CDR3 comprises 15 residues. CDR1 is SGHAT and CDR2 is FQNNGV in the germline V gene. Trimming removed 5 bases at V and 6 bases at J, with 17 bases between. The CDR3 region has the DNA TGTGCCAGCAGCCCACTTATAGCGGACAGCAATGAGCAGTTCTTC. This gives the protein CASSPLIADSNEQFF.

A single count supports this clone. The rearrangement joins TRBV10-3 to TRBJ1-4; D uncertain. The germline V gene has CDR1 ENHRY and CDR2 SYGVKD. Trimming shortened V by 10 bases and J by 11 bases, and 14 bases separated the two germline ends. This CDR3 has 11 amino acids. The CDR3 DNA is TGTGCCACCTCCCCGGGTGACAAACTGTTTTTT. This codes for CATSPGDKLFF.

This chain connects TRBV6-2 or TRBV6-3 to TRBJ2-5, with D tentatively TRBD2 (6 bases). This CDR3 contains 17 residues. Deletions cut 2 bases from V and 5 bases from J, with 21 bases between. The germline CDR1 and CDR2 sequences are MNHEY and SVGEGT. CDR3 sequence reads: CASSYPSSGTGDETQYF. The CDR3 bases are TGTGCCAGCAGTTACCCAAGCTCCGGGACTGGGGATGAGACCCAGTACTTC.

As concerns this clone: Other nucleotide sequences from this sample produce the same CDR3. The rearrangement links TRBV19 to TRBJ2-7; TRBD1 aligns across 9 bases. This CDR3 comprises 14 residues. V gave up 7 bases and J gave up 3 bases; unmatched junction bases: 7. Germline V gene sequence: CDR1 LNHDA, CDR2 SQIVND (reference sequence). In DNA, the CDR3 is TGTGCCAGTACCCCGACAGGGGGAATCTACGAGCAGTACTTC. Amino acid sequence: CASTPTGGIYEQYF.

The rearrangement joins TRBV12-3 or TRBV12-4 to TRBJ1-2; weak D call: TRBD1 (5 bases). The CDR3 has 13 amino acids. Deletions cut 1 base from V and 8 bases from J, with 11 bases between. The CDR3 coding sequence is TGTGCCAGCAGTTTAGTGGGCGGGGGAGGCTACACCTTC. Translation: CASSLVGGGGYTF.

The chain couples TRBV7-6 to TRBJ1-1; tentative D call: TRBD1 (5 bases). V dropped 0 bases and J dropped 4 bases, with 12 bases sitting between them. CDR3 size: 15 residues. The V gene's germline CDR1 is SGHVS and CDR2 FNYEAQ. This CDR3 is CASSLAWGKGTEAFF. The CDR3 region has the DNA TGTGCCAGCAGCTTAGCTTGGGGCAAGGGCACTGAAGCTTTCTTT.

This clone was recorded a few times. This rearrangement joins TRBV3-1 (or the pseudogene TRBV3-2) to TRBJ2-1, with 7 bases that match TRBD2. Germline CDR1 is LGHDT and CDR2 is YNNKEL (reference sequence). V gave up 3 bases and J gave up 3 bases; unmatched junction bases: 2. CDR3 length: 14 amino acids. The CDR3 reads CASSQASGYNEQFF. The CDR3 DNA reads as TGTGCCAGCAGCCAGGCTAGCGGCTACAATGAGCAGTTCTTC.